This entry describes one TCR beta chain. What it recognizes is unknown. The sample is drawn from a study of post-analysis software for immune sequencing data. Carried by the TCR beta cDNA libraries were unique molecular identifiers. There were about 0.85 to 10 million T cells, and approximately 500,000 cDNA molecules came from them. TCRdb reprocessed the PCR reads with MiXCR, giving one entry per CDR3 protein. Among 800,000 to 950,000 distinct CDR3 sequences listed, approximately 50% were seen once. V was clipped by 5 bases and J by 5 bases; unmatched bases: 7. The germline V gene has CDR1 SGHRS and CDR2 YFSETQ. The CDR3 totals 14 residues. The study, taken as a whole, reports: Normalized Chao1 diversity was significantly reduced in patients versus controls. Same-batch preparations were strongly co-clustered by F measure. The study found TRBV5-6, TRBV5-1 and TRBV20-1 among about five TRBV segments more frequent in patients than controls.

Specimen: blood. The TCR sequence derives from a girl between 10 and 17 years old with multiple sclerosis. The chain uses TRBV5-1 and TRBJ2-1; the match to TRBD1 covers 7 bases. CDR3 coding DNA: TGCGCCAGCAGATACGACAGGGAAGACAATGAGCAGTTCTTC. It is translated as CASRYDREDNEQFF. The full variable domain, with the rest looked up from reference TRBV5-1 and TRBJ2-1, is KAGVTQTPRYLIKTRGQQVTLSCSPISGHRSVSWYQQTPGQGLQFLFEYFSETQRNKGNFPGRFSGRQFSNSRSEMNVSTLELGDSALYLCASRYDREDNEQFFGPGTRLTVL.